This T cell receptor (beta chain) was sequenced during a study of CD8+ T cells in alopecia areata. Across the study: Severity among treated patients was scored by the percentage of scalp area affected.

Extracted from the samples, RNA was reverse transcribed into cDNA to serve as the sequencing template. This table comes from immunoSEQ multiplex PCR, and its TCRdb copy is limited to in-frame clones, with some not included. The table has 150,000 to 200,000 clones, more than 55% seen once. Trimming cost V 2 bases and J 4 bases, with 12 bases left between them. CDR3 length equals 15 residues. Germline V gene data show CDR1 as MNHNS and CDR2 as SASEGT. Documented treatment: oral pan-JAK inhibitor, 5-10 mg twice daily. Researchers took lesional scalp punch biopsies and peripheral blood from people who were alopecia areata patients. The sample holds a few counts of this clone.

The sequence derives from a human donor with alopecia areata. Here the sequenced sample was CD4+ T cells sorted from blood, taken at approximately week 49, from a patient treated with tofacitinib. The gene calls are TRBV6-1 and TRBJ2-1; TRBD1 is a possible D gene (6 bases). As DNA, the CDR3 is TGTGCCAGCAGTGAACGGTCAGGGGAATACAATGAGCAGTTCTTC. It encodes CASSERSGEYNEQFF.